The clone carrying this TCR beta chain was observed a single time. The record originates from a study of cytomegalovirus exposure and HLA in healthy donors. PCR used 60 Vbeta primers and 13 Jbeta primers. The repertoire was sequenced with immunoSEQ multiplex PCR; TCRdb's copy has only in-frame clones and lacks some. The sample includes some 130,000 clones, roughly 70% of them seen just once. The CDR3 has 12 amino acids. Germline assignment: CDR1 GTSNPN and CDR2 SVGIG (reference sequence). The V and J ends lost 2 bases and 4 bases respectively, with 9 bases between them. The rearrangement uses TRBV30 and TRBJ2-7, with D maybe TRBD2 (6 bases). The receptor was isolated from a man aged 25-45 years in good health and CMV-seronegative. Sequenced sample: PBMCs. The CDR3 nucleotides are TGTGCCTGGAGTAACGGGAGATACGAGCAGTACTTC. This sequence encodes CAWSNGRYEQYF.